This entry lists 13 T cell receptor beta chains sequenced from one sample in a study of shared clonotypes between healthy human individuals. Some clones are missing from TCRdb's copy, which holds only in-frame ones; the method was immunoSEQ multiplex PCR. This sample yields approximately 2,000,000 clones, of which roughly 90% are seen a single time; 0.3% to 0.45% belongs to the top ten. The sequencing sample was made of naive CD4+ T cells from PBMCs. Subset of the sample: CD45RA+ positively selected. These receptors all come from a man younger than 30 in good health. Some clones in this sample may be carry-over from other donors' samples.

The rearrangement joins TRBV7-3 to TRBJ2-7, with TRBD1 identical over 12 bases. The CDR3 has 14 amino acids. Trimming took 5 bases from V and 7 from J; bases not matched to a gene: 6. Germline CDR1 and CDR2: SGHTA and FQGTGA. The CDR3 DNA reads TGTGCCAGCAGCGAGGGACAGGGGGCGTTGGAGCAGTACTTC. Amino acids: CASSEGQGALEQYF.

This clone was found once. This sequence joins TRBV2 and TRBJ1-4, with D unresolved. The V gene lost 8 bases and the J gene lost 0 bases, with 10 bases spanning the gap. CDR3 size: 14 residues. CDR1 is SNHLY and CDR2 is FYNNEI in the germline V gene. The CDR3 region has the DNA TGTGCCAGCCGTAAGACTGCAACTAATGAAAAACTGTTTTTT. This translates into CASRKTATNEKLFF.

This CDR3 reads CASEGEGRNTEAFF. CDR3 bases: TGCGCCAGCGAAGGGGAGGGCAGAAACACTGAAGCTTTCTTT. The chain has TRBV5-1 and TRBJ1-1; TRBD1 might be the D (5 bases). This CDR3 has 14 residues. The V and J ends lost 7 bases and 2 bases respectively, with 15 bases between them. Germline V lookup: CDR1 SGHRS, CDR2 YFSETQ.

The chain is built from TRBV18 and TRBJ2-4; 13 bases are shared with TRBD2. With V trimmed by 3 bases and J by 5 bases, 10 bases remained unmatched. CDR3 length equals 18 residues. The germline V gene encodes CDR1 KGHSH and CDR2 LQKENI. CDR3 sequence reads: CASSPLGTSGISENIQYF. The DNA of the CDR3 is TGTGCCAGCTCACCCCTCGGGACTAGCGGGATAAGTGAAAACATTCAGTACTTC.

For this clone: The sample contains more than one DNA sequence encoding this CDR3. The chain uses TRBV28 and TRBJ2-7; TRBD2 matches at 13 bases. The CDR3 runs 14 residues. Looked up from germline, CDR1 is MDHEN and CDR2 is SYDVKM. With V trimmed by 6 bases and J by 4 bases, 3 bases remained unmatched. Here the CDR3 DNA reads TGTGCCAGCAGCGGGACTAGCGGGACATACGAGCAGTACTTC. It specifies CASSGTSGTYEQYF.

The chain links TRBV7-2 to TRBJ1-1; 7 bases match TRBD1. The CDR3 runs 16 residues. Germline CDR1 SGHTA, CDR2 FQGNSA. V shed 2 bases and J 0 bases; nucleotides not matched to a gene: 6. The DNA for the CDR3 is TGTGCCAGCAGCTTATATGGTACAGGGGTGAACACTGAAGCTTTCTTT. The encoded protein is CASSLYGTGVNTEAFF.

As to this clone: This CDR3 is also generated by other DNA sequences in the sample. The V call is TRBV5-1, the J call TRBJ2-7; 12 nucleotides match TRBD2. V trimming: 4 bases; J trimming: 2 bases; junction bases outside the gene matches: 4. CDR1 and CDR2 from the germline V gene are SGHRS and YFSETQ. This CDR3 region has 15 residues. CDR3 nucleotide sequence: TGCGCCAGCAGCCCTGGACTAGCGGGACCCTACGAGCAGTACTTC. Its translation is CASSPGLAGPYEQYF.

This clone was picked up one time. The chain employs TRBV28 and TRBJ2-7; D possibly corresponds to TRBD2 (5 bases). Germline V gives CDR1 MDHEN, CDR2 SYDVKM. Trimming removed 8 bases at V and 0 bases at J, with 17 bases between. The CDR3 length is 15 residues. The CDR3 nucleotides are TGTGCCAGCTGCCCCTCCGGGGAGAGCTCCTACGAGCAGTACTTC. Translated: CASCPSGESSYEQYF.

The chain carries TRBV15 and TRBJ1-5; D remains unclear. V dropped 8 bases and J dropped 5 bases, with 7 bases sitting between them. There are 11 residues in the CDR3. The germline gives CDR1 LNHNV, CDR2 YYDKDF (reference sequence). The CDR3 sequence: CATVVDQPQHF. The CDR3, as DNA: TGTGCCACCGTGGTGGATCAGCCCCAGCATTTT. The full variable domain, completed using reference TRBV15 and TRBJ1-5, is DAMVIQNPRYQVTQFGKPVTLSCSQTLNHNVMYWYQQKSSQAPKLLFHYYDKDFNNEADTPDNFQSRRPNTSFCFLDIRSPGLGDTAMYLCATVVDQPQHFGDGTRLSIL.

The chain combines TRBV11-2 with TRBJ2-3; D remains ambiguous. Germline V gene lookup returns CDR1 SGHAT and CDR2 FQNNGV. With 0 bases removed from V and 1 base from J, the gap between germline ends came to 17 bases. The CDR3 contains 18 residues. DNA of the CDR3: TGTGCCAGCAGCTTAGATGCCGGCAAGAACAGTCGCACAGATACGCAGTATTTT. Amino acid sequence: CASSLDAGKNSRTDTQYF.

This clone was observed a handful of times. The chain links TRBV27 to TRBJ1-2; D uncertain. V was cut by 5 bases and J by 8 bases, with 18 bases left in between. CDR3 length: 14 residues. Per the germline V gene, CDR1 is MNHEY and CDR2 is SMNVEV (reference sequence). The CDR3 DNA reads as TGTGCCAGCAGTCCGATCGGACGGTTTGAGGGCTACACCTTC. Its protein is CASSPIGRFEGYTF.

The chain combines TRBV10-3 with TRBJ2-3, with 14 nucleotides matching TRBD2. Per germline, CDR1 ENHRY and CDR2 SYGVKD. This CDR3 region has 17 residues. V shed 4 bases, J shed 3 bases, and the junction held 6 bases outside the gene matches. The CDR3 DNA reads as TGTGCCATCAGTGGACTAGCGGGAGGGGACTGGACAGATACGCAGTATTTT. This translates into CAISGLAGGDWTDTQYF.

The chain combines TRBV28 with TRBJ2-1; D might be TRBD1 or TRBD2, each matching 6 bases. The V and J ends lost 5 bases and 0 bases respectively, with 23 bases between them. Looked up from germline, CDR1 is MDHEN and CDR2 is SYDVKM. The CDR3 loop spans 19 amino acids. The CDR3 bases are TGTGCCAGCAGTATCGATGGATTAGGGGGACTGAGCTCCTACAATGAGCAGTTCTTC. Residues: CASSIDGLGGLSSYNEQFF.